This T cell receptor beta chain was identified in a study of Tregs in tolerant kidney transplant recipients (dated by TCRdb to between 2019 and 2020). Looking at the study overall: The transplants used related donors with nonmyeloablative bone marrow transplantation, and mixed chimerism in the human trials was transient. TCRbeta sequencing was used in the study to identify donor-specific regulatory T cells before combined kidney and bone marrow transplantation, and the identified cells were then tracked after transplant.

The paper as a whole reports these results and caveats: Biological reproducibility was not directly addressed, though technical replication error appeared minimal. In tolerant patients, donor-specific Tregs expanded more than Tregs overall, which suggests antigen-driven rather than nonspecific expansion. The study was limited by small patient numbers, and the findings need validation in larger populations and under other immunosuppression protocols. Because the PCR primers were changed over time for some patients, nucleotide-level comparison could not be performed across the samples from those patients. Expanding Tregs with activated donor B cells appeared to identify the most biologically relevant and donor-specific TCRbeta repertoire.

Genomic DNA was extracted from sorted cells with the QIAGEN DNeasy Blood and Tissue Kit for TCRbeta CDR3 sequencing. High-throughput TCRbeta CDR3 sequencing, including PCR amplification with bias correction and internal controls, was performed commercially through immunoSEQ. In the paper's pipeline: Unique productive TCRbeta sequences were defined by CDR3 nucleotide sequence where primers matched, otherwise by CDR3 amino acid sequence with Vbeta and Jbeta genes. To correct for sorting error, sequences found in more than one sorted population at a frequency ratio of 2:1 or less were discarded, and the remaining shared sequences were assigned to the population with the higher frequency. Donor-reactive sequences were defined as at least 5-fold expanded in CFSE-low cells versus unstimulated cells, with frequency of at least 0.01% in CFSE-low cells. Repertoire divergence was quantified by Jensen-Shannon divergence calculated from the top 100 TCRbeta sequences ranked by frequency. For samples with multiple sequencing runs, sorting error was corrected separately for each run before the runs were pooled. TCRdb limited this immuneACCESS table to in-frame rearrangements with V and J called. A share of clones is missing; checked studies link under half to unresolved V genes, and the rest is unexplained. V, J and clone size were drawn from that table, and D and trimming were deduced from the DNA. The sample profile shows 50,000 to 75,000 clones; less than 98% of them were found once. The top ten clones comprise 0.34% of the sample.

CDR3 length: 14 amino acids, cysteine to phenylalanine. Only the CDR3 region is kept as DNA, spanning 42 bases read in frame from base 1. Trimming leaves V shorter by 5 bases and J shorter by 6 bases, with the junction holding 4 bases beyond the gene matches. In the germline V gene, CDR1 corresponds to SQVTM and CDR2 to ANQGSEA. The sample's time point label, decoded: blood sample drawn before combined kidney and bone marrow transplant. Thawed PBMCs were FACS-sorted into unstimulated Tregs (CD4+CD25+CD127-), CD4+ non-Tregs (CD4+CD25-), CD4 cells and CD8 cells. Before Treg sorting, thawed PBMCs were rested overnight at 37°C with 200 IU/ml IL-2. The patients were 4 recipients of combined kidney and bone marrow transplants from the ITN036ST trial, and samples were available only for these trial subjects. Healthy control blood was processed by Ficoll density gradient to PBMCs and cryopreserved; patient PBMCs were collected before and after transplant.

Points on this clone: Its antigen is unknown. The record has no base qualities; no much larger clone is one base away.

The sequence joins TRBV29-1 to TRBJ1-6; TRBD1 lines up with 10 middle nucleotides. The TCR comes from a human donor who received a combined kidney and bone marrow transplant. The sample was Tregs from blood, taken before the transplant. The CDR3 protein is CSVRGQGVNSPLHF. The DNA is TGCAGCGTTCGCGGACAGGGGGTTAATTCACCCCTCCACTTT.